The entry below describes one T cell receptor (beta chain). The library was designed around alpha chains, so this beta chain is a stray read whose abundance carries little weight. Sample time point: sample taken at primary tumor resection. Unsorted whole RNA from tumor, nontumor lung or frozen PBMC underwent sequencing. A single record per CDR3 protein comes from TCRdb applying MiXCR to the 5' RACE reads. This sample yields 9,000 to 13,000 distinct CDR3 sequences, of which around 5.8% are seen a single time; approximately 30% belongs to the top ten. The V segment lost 0 bases and the J segment 0 bases; nucleotides outside the gene matches: 4. Germline-derived CDR1 and CDR2 are MRHNA and SNTAGT. The CDR3 runs 16 residues. The data originate from a study of spatial heterogeneity in lung cancer. Study-wide background: Beta-chain sequences were consistently detected more often than alpha-chain sequences.

This TCR was recovered from a male donor with early-stage non-small cell lung cancer. V is TRBV6-4 and J is TRBJ2-7; 8 positions match TRBD1. Source: PBMCs, taken at surgery. The CDR3 loop reads CASSDSWTGSSYEQYF. In nucleotides, the CDR3 is TGTGCCAGCAGTGACTCATGGACAGGGAGCTCCTACGAGCAGTACTTC.